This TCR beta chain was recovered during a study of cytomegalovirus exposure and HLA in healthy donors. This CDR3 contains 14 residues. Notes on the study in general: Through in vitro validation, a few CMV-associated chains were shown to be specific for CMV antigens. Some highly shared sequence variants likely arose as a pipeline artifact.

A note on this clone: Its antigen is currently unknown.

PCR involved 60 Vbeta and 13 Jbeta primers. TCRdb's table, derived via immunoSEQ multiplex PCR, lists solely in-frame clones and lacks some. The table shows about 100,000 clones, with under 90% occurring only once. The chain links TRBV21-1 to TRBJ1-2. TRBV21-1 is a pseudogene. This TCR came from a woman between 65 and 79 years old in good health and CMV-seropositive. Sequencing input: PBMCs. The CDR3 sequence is CASTPGGGGGGYTF. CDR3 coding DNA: TGTGCCAGCACTCCCGGGGGAGGGGGTGGTGGCTACACCTTC.